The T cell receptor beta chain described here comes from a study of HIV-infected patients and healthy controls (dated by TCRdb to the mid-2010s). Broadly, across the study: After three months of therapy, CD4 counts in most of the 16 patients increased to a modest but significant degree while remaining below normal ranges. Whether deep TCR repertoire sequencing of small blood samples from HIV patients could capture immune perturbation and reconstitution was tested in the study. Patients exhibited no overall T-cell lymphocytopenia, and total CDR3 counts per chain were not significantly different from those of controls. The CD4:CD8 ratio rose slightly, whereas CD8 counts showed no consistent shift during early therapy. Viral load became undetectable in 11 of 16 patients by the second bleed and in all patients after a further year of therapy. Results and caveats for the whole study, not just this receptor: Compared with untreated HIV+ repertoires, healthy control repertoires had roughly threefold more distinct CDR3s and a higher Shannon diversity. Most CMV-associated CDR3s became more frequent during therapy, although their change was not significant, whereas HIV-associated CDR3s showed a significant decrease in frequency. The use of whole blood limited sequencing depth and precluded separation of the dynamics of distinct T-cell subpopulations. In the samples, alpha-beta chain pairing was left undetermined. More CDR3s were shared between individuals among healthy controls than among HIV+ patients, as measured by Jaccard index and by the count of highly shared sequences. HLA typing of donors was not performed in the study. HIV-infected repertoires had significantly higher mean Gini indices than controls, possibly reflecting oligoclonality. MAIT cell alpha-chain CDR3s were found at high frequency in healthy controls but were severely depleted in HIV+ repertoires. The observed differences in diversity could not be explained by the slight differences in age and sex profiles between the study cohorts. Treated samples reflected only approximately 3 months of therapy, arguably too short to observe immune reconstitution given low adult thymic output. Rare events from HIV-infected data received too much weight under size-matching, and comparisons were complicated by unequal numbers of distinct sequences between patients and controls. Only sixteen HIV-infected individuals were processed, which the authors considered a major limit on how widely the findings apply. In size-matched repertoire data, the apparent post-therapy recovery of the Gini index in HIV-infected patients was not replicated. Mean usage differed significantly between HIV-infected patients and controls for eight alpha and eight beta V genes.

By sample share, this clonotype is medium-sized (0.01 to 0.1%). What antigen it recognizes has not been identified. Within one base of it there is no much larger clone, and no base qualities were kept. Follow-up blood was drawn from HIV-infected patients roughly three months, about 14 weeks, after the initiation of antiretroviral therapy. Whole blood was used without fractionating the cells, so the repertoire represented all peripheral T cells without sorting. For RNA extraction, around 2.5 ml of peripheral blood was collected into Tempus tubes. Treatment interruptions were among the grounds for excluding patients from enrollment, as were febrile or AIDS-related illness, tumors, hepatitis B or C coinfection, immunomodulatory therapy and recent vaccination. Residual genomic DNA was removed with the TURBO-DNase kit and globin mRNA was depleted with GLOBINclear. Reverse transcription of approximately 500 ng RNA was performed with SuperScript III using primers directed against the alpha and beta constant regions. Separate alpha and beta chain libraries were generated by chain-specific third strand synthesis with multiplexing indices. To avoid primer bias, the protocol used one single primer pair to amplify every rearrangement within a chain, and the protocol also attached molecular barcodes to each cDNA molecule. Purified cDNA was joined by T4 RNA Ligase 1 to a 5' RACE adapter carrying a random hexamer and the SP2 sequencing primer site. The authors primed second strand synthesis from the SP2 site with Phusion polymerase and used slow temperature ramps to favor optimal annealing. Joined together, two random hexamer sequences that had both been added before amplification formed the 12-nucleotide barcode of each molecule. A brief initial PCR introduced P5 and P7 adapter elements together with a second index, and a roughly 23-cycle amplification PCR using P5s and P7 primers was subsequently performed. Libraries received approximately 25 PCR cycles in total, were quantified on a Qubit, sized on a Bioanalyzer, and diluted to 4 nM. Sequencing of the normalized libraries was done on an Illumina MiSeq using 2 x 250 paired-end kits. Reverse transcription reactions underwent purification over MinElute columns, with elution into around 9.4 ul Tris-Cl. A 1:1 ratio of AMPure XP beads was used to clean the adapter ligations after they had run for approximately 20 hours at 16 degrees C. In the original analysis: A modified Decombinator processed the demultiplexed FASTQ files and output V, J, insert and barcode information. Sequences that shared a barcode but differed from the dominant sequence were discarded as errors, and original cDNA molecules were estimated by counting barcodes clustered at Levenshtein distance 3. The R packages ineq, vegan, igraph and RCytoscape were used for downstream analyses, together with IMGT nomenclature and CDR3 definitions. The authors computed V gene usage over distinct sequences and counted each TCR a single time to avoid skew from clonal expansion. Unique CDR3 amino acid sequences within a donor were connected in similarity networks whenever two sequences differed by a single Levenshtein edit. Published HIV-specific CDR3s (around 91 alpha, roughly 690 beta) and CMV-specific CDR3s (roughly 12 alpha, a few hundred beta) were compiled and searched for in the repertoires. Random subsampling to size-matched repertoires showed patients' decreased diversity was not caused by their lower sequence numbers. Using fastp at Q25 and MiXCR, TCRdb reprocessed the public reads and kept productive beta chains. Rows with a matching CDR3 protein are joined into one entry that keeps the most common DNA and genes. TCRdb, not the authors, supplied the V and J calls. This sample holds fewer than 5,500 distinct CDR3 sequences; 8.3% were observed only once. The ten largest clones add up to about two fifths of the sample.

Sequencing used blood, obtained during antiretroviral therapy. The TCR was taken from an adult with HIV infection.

The CDR3: CAISGSDTNTGELFF. The bases read TGTGCCATCAGTGGGAGTGACACCAACACCGGGGAGCTGTTTTTT. This sequence uses TRBV10-3 and TRBJ2-2; the D gene remains uncertain. Deletion took 4 bases off V and 2 bases off J, with a span of 11 bases between the germline ends. The CDR3 runs 15 residues from the cysteine to the phenylalanine. Only CDR3 DNA remains: 45 bases, in frame from the first base. The CDR1 and CDR2 encoded by the germline V gene are ENHRY and SYGVKD.